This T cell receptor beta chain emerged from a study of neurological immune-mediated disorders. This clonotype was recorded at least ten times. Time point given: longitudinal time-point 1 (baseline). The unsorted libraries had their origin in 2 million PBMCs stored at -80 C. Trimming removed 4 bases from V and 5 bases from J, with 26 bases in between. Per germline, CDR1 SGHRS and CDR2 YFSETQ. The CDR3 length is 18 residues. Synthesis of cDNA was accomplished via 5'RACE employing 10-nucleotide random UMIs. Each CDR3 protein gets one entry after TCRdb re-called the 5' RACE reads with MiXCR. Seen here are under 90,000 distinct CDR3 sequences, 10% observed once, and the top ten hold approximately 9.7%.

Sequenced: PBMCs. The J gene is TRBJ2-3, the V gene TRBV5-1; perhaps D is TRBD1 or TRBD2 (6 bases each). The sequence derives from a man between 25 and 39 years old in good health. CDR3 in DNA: TGCGCCAGCAGCCCTGGAAAGCACTCCCCGGGGGCGGGAGATACGCAGTATTTT. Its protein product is CASSPGKHSPGAGDTQYF. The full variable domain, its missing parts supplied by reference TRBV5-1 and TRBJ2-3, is KAGVTQTPRYLIKTRGQQVTLSCSPISGHRSVSWYQQTPGQGLQFLFEYFSETQRNKGNFPGRFSGRQFSNSRSEMNVSTLELGDSALYLCASSPGKHSPGAGDTQYFGPGTRLTVL.